These 20 T cell receptor beta chains originate from one sample sequenced in a study of cytomegalovirus exposure and HLA in healthy donors. Use of 60 Vbeta and 13 Jbeta primers characterized the PCR. Clones were sequenced by immunoSEQ multiplex PCR, and TCRdb holds only the in-frame ones, with some missing. This sample has approximately 160,000 clones, with 80% found just once. Sequences were obtained from PBMCs. These receptors all come from a man aged 25-45 years in good health and CMV-seropositive.

There are a few counts of this clone. The V gene is TRBV10-3, the J gene TRBJ2-3, with D possibly TRBD1 on 6 matching bases. Trimming took off 0 bases at V and 1 base at J, with 8 bases between the two ends. Looked up from germline, CDR1 is ENHRY and CDR2 is SYGVKD. CDR3 length equals 15 residues. The chain's CDR3 is CAISESGGGTDTQYF. As DNA, the CDR3 is TGTGCCATCAGTGAGTCAGGGGGAGGCACAGATACGCAGTATTTT.

The CDR3 is CASSLPRDMSGDTQYF. Written as DNA, the CDR3 is TGTGCCAGCAGTTTACCCCGCGACATGTCGGGGGATACGCAGTATTTT. The rearrangement joins TRBV28 to TRBJ2-3; the D gene is possibly TRBD2 (5 bases). V gave up 2 bases and J gave up 6 bases, with 18 bases separating them. In germline, CDR1 is MDHEN, CDR2 SYDVKM. There are 16 residues in the CDR3.

This clone is deemed medium-sized. This chain connects TRBV6-4 to TRBJ2-3, with 13 bases identical to TRBD2. CDR3 length: 16 amino acids. V lost 6 bases and J lost 1; bases outside the gene matches: 4. Looked up from germline, CDR1 is MRHNA and CDR2 is SNTAGT. The CDR3 region is CASSQGTSGGTDTQYF. In DNA form, the CDR3 reads TGTGCCAGCAGCCAGGGGACTAGCGGGGGCACAGATACGCAGTATTTT.

The chain combines TRBV7-9 with TRBJ2-2; 13 bases line up with TRBD2. This CDR3 contains 15 residues. V gave up 5 bases and J gave up 5 bases; unmatched junction bases: 2. Germline loops: CDR1 SEHNR, CDR2 FQNEAQ (reference sequence). CDR3 residues: CASSLLAGGTGELFF. In nucleotides, the CDR3 is TGTGCCAGCAGCCTACTAGCGGGGGGGACCGGGGAGCTGTTTTTT.

The gene calls are TRBV6-1 and TRBJ2-7, with 10 bases aligning to TRBD1. The CDR3 is 13 residues long. Germline CDR1 is MNHNS and CDR2 is SASEGT. V trimming: 10 bases; J trimming: 4 bases; junction bases outside the gene matches: 7. CDR3 sequence: CATRRDRGYEQYF. CDR3 DNA: TGTGCCACCAGGAGGGACAGGGGTTACGAGCAGTACTTC.

J is TRBJ2-2 and V is TRBV4-3; 7 nucleotides line up with TRBD1. The length of the CDR3 is 16 residues. With 1 base clipped from V and 1 base from J, the junction kept 3 bases outside the gene matches. Per germline, CDR1 LGHNA and CDR2 YSLEER. CDR3 bases: TGCGCCAGCAGCCAAGGGACAGGAAAGAACACCGGGGAGCTGTTTTTT. This encodes CASSQGTGKNTGELFF.

V gene TRBV7-2 combines with J gene TRBJ1-4; no definite D call. V was pared by 1 base and J by 8 bases, with 5 bases between. The CDR3 spans 12 residues. Germline V CDR1 and CDR2: SGHTA, FQGNSA. The CDR3 protein is CASSLVGEKLFF. The CDR3 region has the DNA TGTGCCAGCAGCTTAGTGGGCGAAAAACTGTTTTTT.

The chain links TRBV6-6 to TRBJ2-4, with 7 bases that match TRBD1. The germline V gene encodes CDR1 MNHNY and CDR2 SVGAGI (reference sequence). Trimming cost V 5 bases and J 0 bases; bases outside gene matches: 7. This CDR3 is built from 16 residues. The CDR3 DNA reads as TGTGCCAGCAGTCCCAGGACAGGCTTAGCCAAAAACATTCAGTACTTC. Translating it yields CASSPRTGLAKNIQYF.

This chain joins TRBV4-1 and TRBJ1-5; TRBD1 might be the D (6 bases). The germline V and J ends were trimmed by 0 bases and 0 bases, with 15 bases remaining between them. The length of the CDR3 is 18 residues. Germline values: CDR1 MGHRA, CDR2 YSYEKL. The CDR3 spells CASSQDRGPGGSNQPQHF. CDR3 sequence (DNA): TGCGCCAGCAGCCAAGACAGGGGCCCAGGAGGTAGCAATCAGCCCCAGCATTTT.

V is TRBV5-1 and J is TRBJ2-1, with 12 bases identical to TRBD2. CDR3 length equals 15 residues. From germline, CDR1 is SGHRS and CDR2 YFSETQ. The trim removed 4 bases at V and 8 bases at J, leaving 7 bases unmatched. The CDR3 region is CASSGTSGGRDEQFF. The DNA for the CDR3 is TGCGCCAGCAGCGGCACTAGCGGGGGGAGGGATGAGCAGTTCTTC.

V is TRBV7-6 and J is TRBJ2-3; 10 bases are shared with TRBD2. The germline V gene has CDR1 SGHVS and CDR2 FNYEAQ. The CDR3 consists of 16 residues. The V gene end was trimmed by 4 bases and the J gene end by 0 bases; junction bases not matched to a gene: 4. The DNA for the CDR3 is TGTGCCAGCAGCTGGACTAGCGGAACTAGCACAGATACGCAGTATTTT. Translation: CASSWTSGTSTDTQYF.

The V call is TRBV4-1, the J call TRBJ2-1, with unresolved D. Between the trimmed V and J ends, which lost 4 bases and 0 bases, there was a span of 13 bases. The CDR3 is 16 amino acids. Per germline, CDR1 MGHRA and CDR2 YSYEKL. This CDR3 is CASSPDSANSYNEQFF. CDR3 bases: TGCGCCAGCAGCCCCGACTCCGCGAACTCCTACAATGAGCAGTTCTTC.

Points on this clone: This sample includes further DNA sequences coding for the same CDR3. The chain combines TRBV29-1 with TRBJ1-2, with D possibly TRBD1 on 5 matching bases. V lost 6 bases and J lost 3, with 14 bases in between. CDR1 is SQVTM and CDR2 is ANQGSEA in the germline V gene. This CDR3 region has 13 residues. CDR3 sequence (DNA): TGCAGCGTGGGGACCGGAGGGGACTATGGCTACACCTTC. This gives the protein CSVGTGGDYGYTF.

The rearrangement links TRBV5-1 to TRBJ1-1, with 10 bases fitting TRBD1. V was clipped by 3 bases and J by 4 bases; unmatched bases: 9. The CDR3 runs to 16 residues. In germline, CDR1 is SGHRS, CDR2 YFSETQ. CDR3 residues: CASSSNRDRGSTEAFF. The CDR3 DNA is TGCGCCAGCAGCTCGAACCGGGACAGGGGAAGCACTGAAGCTTTCTTT.

The J gene is TRBJ2-7, the V gene TRBV5-4, with D perhaps TRBD2 (7 bases). Germline V gene sequence: CDR1 SGHNT, CDR2 YYREEE (reference sequence). This CDR3 has 15 residues. V lost 0 bases and J lost 6, with 16 bases in between. The CDR3 is CASSLAGGWRREQYF. For the CDR3, the DNA is TGTGCCAGCAGCTTGGCGGGGGGCTGGCGTCGCGAGCAGTACTTC.

The sample holds many counts of this clone. The rearrangement joins TRBV5-3 to TRBJ1-1; 8 bases are a match to TRBD1. TRBV5-3 has ORF status, its function being uncertain. The CDR3 consists of 15 residues. J was trimmed by 4 bases and V by 2 bases; bases with no gene match: 7. This CDR3 is CARSFGTGPSTEAFF. In nucleotides, the CDR3 is TGTGCCAGAAGCTTCGGGACAGGCCCCAGCACTGAAGCTTTCTTT.

The V and J genes are TRBV19 and TRBJ1-1; no reliable D call. The V gene lost 2 bases and the J gene lost 5 bases, with 12 bases spanning the gap. The germline CDR1 and CDR2 sequences are LNHDA and SQIVND (reference sequence). The CDR3 spans 14 residues. Written as DNA, the CDR3 is TGTGCCAGTAGTATAACTTTTCGGGAAACTGAAGCTTTCTTT. As protein: CASSITFRETEAFF.

The chain recombines TRBV28 with TRBJ1-3; TRBD1 aligns across 12 bases. Per germline, CDR1 MDHEN and CDR2 SYDVKM. The CDR3 has 19 residues. After removal of 8 bases from V and 4 bases from J, the junction contained 18 bases not matched to a gene. The CDR3 loop reads CASSRGTGGTLLVGNTIYF. CDR3 DNA: TGTGCCAGCTCGAGGGGGACAGGGGGCACCCTCTTAGTAGGAAACACCATATATTTT. The complete variable domain, with remaining parts taken from reference TRBV28 and TRBJ1-3, reads DVKVTQSSRYLVKRTGEKVFLECVQDMDHENMFWYRQDPGLGLRLIYFSYDVKMKEKGDIPEGYSVSREKKERFSLILESASTNQTSMYLCASSRGTGGTLLVGNTIYFGEGSWLTVV.

In regard to this clone: An end of the junction differs from the germline gene, which may be a read error. The genes are TRBV7-9 and TRBJ2-7; TRBD1 agrees at 8 bases. This CDR3 comprises 16 residues. CDR1 is SEHNR, CDR2 FQNEAQ, per germline (reference sequence). CDR3 protein: CSSSSPRTGLSYEQYF. CDR3 nucleotide sequence: TGTTCCAGCAGCTCCCCTCGGACAGGGCTATCCTACGAGCAGTACTTC.

The CDR3 here is CASSISGGDSYEQYF. CDR3 sequence (DNA): TGTGCCAGCAGCATAAGCGGGGGCGACTCCTACGAGCAGTACTTC. The chain has TRBV7-2 and TRBJ2-7; TRBD2 matches at 8 bases. The CDR3 runs to 15 residues. The trim removed 5 bases at V and 0 bases at J, leaving 6 bases unmatched. Germline CDR1 reads SGHTA; CDR2 reads FQGNSA. Drawing the rest from reference TRBV7-2 and TRBJ2-7, the complete variable domain is GAGVSQSPSNKVTEKGKDVELRCDPISGHTALYWYRQSLGQGLEFLIYFQGNSAPDKSGLPSDRFSAERTGGSVSTLTIQRTQQEDSAVYLCASSISGGDSYEQYFGPGTRLTVT.